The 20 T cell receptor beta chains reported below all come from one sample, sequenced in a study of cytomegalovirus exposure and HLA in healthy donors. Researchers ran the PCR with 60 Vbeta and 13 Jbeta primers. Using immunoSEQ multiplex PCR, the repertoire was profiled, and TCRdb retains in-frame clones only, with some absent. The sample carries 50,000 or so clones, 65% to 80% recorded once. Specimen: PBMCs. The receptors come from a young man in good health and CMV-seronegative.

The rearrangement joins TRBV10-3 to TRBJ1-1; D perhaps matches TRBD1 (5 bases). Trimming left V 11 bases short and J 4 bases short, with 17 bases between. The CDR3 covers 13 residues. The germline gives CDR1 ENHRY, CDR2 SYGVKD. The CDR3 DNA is TGTGCCGCGCACGGGGGAGCGGGCACTGAAGCTTTCTTT. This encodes CAAHGGAGTEAFF.

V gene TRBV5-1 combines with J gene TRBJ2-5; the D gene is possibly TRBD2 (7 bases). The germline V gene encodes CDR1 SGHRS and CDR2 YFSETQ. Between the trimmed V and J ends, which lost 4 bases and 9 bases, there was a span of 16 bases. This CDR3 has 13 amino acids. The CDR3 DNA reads TGCGCCAGCAGCGGACCACAGGGAGGGGCCCAGTACTTC. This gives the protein CASSGPQGGAQYF. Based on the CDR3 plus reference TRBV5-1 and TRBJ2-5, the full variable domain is KAGVTQTPRYLIKTRGQQVTLSCSPISGHRSVSWYQQTPGQGLQFLFEYFSETQRNKGNFPGRFSGRQFSNSRSEMNVSTLELGDSALYLCASSGPQGGAQYFGPGTRLLVL.

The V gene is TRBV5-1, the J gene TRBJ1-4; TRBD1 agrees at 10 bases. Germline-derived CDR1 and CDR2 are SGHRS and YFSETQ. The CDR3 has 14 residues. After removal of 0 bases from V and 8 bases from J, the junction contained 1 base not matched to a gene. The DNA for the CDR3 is TGCGCCAGCAGCTTGGGACAGGGGGCGGAAAAACTGTTTTTT. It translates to CASSLGQGAEKLFF. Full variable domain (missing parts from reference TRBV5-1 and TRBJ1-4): KAGVTQTPRYLIKTRGQQVTLSCSPISGHRSVSWYQQTPGQGLQFLFEYFSETQRNKGNFPGRFSGRQFSNSRSEMNVSTLELGDSALYLCASSLGQGAEKLFFGSGTQLSVL.

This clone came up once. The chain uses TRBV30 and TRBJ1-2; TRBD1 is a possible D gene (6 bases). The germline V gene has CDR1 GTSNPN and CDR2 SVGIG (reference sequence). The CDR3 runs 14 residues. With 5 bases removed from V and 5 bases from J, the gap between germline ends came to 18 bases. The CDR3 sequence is CAWRSDRNQYGYTF. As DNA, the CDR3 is TGTGCCTGGCGCTCCGACAGGAATCAATATGGCTACACCTTC. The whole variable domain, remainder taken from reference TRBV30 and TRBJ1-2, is SQTIHQWPATLVQPVGSPLSLECTVEGTSNPNLYWYRQAAGRGLQLLFYSVGIGQISSEVPQNLSASRPQDRQFILSSKKLLLSDSGFYLCAWRSDRNQYGYTFGSGTRLTVV.

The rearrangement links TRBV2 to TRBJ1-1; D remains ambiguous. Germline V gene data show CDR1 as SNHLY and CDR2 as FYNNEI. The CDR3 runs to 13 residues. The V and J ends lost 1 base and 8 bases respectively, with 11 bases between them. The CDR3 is CASSEEAGYEAFF. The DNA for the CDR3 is TGTGCCAGCAGTGAAGAAGCAGGATACGAAGCTTTCTTT. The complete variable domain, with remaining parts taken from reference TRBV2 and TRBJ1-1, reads EPEVTQTPSHQVTQMGQEVILRCVPISNHLYFYWYRQILGQKVEFLVSFYNNEISEKSEIFDDQFSVERPDGSNFTLKIRSTKLEDSAMYFCASSEEAGYEAFFGQGTRLTVV.

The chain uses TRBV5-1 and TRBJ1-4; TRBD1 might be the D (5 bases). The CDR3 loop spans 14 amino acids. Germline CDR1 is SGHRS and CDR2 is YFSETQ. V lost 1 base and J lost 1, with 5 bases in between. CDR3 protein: CASSLQGTNEKLFF. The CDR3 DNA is TGCGCCAGCAGCTTGCAGGGAACTAATGAAAAACTGTTTTTT.

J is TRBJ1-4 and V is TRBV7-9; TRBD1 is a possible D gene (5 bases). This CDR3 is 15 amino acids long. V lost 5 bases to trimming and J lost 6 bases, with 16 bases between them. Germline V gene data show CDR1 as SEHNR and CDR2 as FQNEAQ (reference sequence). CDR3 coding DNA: TGTGCCAGCAGCCCAAAACAGGTTTTGGATGAAAAACTGTTTTTT. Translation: CASSPKQVLDEKLFF.

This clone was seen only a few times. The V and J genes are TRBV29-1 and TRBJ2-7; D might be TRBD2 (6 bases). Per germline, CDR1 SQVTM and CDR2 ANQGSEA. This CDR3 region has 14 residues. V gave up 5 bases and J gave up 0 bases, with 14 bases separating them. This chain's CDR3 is CSVKSGGPSYEQYF. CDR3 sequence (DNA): TGCAGCGTTAAATCAGGAGGGCCCTCCTACGAGCAGTACTTC.

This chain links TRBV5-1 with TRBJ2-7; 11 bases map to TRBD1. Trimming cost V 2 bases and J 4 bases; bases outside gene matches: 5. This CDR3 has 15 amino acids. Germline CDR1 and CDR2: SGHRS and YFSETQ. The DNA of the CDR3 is TGCGCCAGCAGCTTATGGACAGGGGGCGGATACGAGCAGTACTTC. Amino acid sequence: CASSLWTGGGYEQYF.

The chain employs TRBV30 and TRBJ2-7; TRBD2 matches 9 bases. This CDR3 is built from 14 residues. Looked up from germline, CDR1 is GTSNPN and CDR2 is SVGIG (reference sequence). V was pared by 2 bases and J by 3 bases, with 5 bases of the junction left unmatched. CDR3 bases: TGTGCCTGGAGTCGACTAGCGGAACACTACGAGCAGTACTTC. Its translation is CAWSRLAEHYEQYF.

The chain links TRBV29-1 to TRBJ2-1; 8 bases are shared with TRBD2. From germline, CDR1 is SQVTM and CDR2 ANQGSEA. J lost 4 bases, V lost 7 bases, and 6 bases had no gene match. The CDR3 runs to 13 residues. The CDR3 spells CSGLPGGYNEQFF. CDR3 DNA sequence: TGCAGCGGCCTTCCGGGAGGGTACAATGAGCAGTTCTTC.

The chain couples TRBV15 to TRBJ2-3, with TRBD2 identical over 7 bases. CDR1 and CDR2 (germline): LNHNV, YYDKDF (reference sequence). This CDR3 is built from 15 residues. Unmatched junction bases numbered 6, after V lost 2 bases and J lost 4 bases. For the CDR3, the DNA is TGTGCCACCAGCAGACTGCGGGGAGGGTCAGATACGCAGTATTTT. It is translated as CATSRLRGGSDTQYF.

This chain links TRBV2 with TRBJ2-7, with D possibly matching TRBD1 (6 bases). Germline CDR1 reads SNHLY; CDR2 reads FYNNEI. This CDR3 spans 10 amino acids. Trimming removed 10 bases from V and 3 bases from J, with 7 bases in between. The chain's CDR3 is CATQGYEQYF. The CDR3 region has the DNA TGTGCCACACAGGGCTACGAGCAGTACTTC.

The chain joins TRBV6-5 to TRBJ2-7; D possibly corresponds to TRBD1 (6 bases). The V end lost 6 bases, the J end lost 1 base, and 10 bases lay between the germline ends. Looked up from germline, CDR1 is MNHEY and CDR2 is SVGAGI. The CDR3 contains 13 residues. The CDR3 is CASSTGSSYEQYF. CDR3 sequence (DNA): TGTGCCAGCAGCACAGGGAGTTCCTACGAGCAGTACTTC.

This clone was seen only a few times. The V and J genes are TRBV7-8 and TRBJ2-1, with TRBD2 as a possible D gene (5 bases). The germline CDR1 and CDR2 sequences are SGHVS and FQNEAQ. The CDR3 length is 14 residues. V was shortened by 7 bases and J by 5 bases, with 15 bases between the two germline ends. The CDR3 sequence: CASNFGVFNNEQFF. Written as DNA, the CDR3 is TGTGCCAGCAACTTCGGGGTCTTTAACAATGAGCAGTTCTTC.

CDR3 nucleotide sequence: TGTGCCAGCAGCCCAGACACCGGAAACACCATATATTTT. This encodes CASSPDTGNTIYF. The chain is built from TRBV11-2 and TRBJ1-3, with D uncertain. Germline V lookup: CDR1 SGHAT, CDR2 FQNNGV. Trimming took off 5 bases at V and 4 bases at J, with 9 bases between the two ends. CDR3 length equals 13 residues.

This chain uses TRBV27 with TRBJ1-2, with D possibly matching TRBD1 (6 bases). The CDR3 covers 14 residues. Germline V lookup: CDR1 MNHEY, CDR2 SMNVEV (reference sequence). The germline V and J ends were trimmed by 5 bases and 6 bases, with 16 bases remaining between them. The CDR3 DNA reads TGTGCCAGCAGTCGAACAGGGAAACGGGATGGCTACACCTTC. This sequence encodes CASSRTGKRDGYTF.

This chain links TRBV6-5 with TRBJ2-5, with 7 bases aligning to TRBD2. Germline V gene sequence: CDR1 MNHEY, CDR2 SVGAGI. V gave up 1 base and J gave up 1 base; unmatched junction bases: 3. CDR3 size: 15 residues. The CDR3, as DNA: TGTGCCAGCAGTTACTGGGCTAGCGGCCAAGAGACCCAGTACTTC. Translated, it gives CASSYWASGQETQYF.

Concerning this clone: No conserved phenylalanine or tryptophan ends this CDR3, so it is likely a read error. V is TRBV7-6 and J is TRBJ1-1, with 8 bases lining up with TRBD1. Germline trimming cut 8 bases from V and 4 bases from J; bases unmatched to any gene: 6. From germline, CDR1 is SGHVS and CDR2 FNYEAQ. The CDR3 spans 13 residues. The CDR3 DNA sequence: TGTGCCAGCGGAAACAGGGGGGGCACTGAAGCTTTCGTT. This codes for CASGNRGGTEAFV.

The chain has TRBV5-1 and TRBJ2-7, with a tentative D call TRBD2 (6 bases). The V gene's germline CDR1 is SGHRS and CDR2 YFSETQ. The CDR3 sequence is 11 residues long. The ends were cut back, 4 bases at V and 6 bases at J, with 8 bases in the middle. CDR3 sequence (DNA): TGCGCCAGCAGCCTCGGGGGCGAGCAGTACTTC. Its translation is CASSLGGEQYF.